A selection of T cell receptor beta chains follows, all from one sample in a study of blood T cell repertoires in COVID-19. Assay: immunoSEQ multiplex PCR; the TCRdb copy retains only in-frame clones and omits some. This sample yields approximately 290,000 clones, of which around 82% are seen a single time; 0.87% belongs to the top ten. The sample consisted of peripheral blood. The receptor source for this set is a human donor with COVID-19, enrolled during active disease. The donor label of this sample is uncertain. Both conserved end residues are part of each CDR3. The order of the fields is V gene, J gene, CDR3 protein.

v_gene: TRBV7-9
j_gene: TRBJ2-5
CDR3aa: CASSQGYSQETQYF

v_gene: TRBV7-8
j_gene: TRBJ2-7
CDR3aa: CASSFWGQEGGRDF

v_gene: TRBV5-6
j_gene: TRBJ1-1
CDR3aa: CASSPGQSLYTEAFF

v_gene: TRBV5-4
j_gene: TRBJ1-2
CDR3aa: CASRAPTGGAYGYTF

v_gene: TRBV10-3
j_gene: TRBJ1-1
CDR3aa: CAISRQGRDTEAFF

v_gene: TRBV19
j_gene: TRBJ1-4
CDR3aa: CASTQREKLFF

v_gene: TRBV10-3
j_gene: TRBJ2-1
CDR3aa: CAITGGEGQFF

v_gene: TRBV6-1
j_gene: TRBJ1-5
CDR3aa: CASSEGGTQLQPQHF

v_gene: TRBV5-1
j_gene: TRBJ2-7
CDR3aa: CASSLALAAYEQYF

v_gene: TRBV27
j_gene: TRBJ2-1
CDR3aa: CASSLHRASQFNEQFF

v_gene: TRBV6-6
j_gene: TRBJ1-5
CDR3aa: CATSGGGQPQHF

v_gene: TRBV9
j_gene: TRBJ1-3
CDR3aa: CASSALPLPGNTIYF

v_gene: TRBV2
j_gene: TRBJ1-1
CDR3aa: CARVRGTEAFF

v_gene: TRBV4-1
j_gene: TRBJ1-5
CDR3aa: CASSHYGTGDNQPQHF

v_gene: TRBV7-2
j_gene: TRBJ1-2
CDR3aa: CASSLDGYGYTF

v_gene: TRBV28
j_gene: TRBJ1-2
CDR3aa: CASSQRQGDYGYTF

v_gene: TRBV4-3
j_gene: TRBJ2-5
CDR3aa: CASSQGTSRQETQYF

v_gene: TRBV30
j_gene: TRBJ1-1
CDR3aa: CAWSGLLRDTEAFF

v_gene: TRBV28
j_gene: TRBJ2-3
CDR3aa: CASSPRTGRSTDTQYF